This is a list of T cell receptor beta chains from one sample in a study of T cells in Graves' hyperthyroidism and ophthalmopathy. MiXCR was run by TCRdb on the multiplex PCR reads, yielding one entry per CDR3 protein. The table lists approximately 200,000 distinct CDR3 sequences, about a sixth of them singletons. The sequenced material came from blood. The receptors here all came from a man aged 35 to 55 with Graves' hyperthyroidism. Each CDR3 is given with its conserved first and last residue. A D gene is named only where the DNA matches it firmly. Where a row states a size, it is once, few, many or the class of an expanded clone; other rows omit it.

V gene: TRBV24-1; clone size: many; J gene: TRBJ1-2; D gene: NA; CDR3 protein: CATSDPGTHNYGYTF; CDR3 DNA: TGTGCCACCAGTGATCCCGGGACTCATAACTATGGCTACACCTTC
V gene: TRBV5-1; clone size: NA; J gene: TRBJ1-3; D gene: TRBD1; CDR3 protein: CASSYGTGDGNTIYF; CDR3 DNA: TGCGCCAGCAGCTACGGGACAGGGGACGGAAACACCATATATTTT
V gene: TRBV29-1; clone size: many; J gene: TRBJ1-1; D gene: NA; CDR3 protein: CSVDAEGGAAFF; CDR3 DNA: TGCAGCGTTGACGCGGAGGGAGGGGCAGCTTTCTTT
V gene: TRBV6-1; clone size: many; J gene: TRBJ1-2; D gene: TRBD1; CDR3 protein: CASSGTGEVYGYTF; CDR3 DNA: TGTGCCAGCAGTGGGACAGGGGAAGTCTATGGCTACACCTTC
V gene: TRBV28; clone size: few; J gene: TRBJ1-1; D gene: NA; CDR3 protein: CASSLYRGENTEAFF; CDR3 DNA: TGTGCCAGCAGTTTATATCGGGGGGAGAACACTGAAGCTTTCTTT
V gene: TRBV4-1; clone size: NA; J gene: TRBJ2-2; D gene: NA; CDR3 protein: CASSPPLRTGELFF; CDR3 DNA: TGCGCCAGCAGCCCGCCGCTTCGCACCGGGGAGCTGTTTTTT
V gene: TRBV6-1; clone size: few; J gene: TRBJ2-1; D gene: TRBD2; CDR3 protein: CASSLGRALNEQFF; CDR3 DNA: TGTGCCAGCAGCTTGGGGAGGGCGTTAAATGAGCAGTTCTTC
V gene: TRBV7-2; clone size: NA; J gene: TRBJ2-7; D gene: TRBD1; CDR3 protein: CASRRQGVYYEQYF; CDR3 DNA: TGTGCCAGCAGGCGACAGGGTGTATACTACGAGCAGTACTTC
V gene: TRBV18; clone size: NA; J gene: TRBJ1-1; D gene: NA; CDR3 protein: CASSPAGGATEAFF; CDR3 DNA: TGTGCCAGCTCACCCGCCGGAGGGGCTACTGAAGCTTTCTTT
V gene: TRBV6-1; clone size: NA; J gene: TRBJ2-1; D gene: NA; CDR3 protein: CASNIPSLFYNEQFF; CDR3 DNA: TGTGCCAGCAACATCCCGTCACTCTTTTACAATGAGCAGTTCTTC